This T cell receptor (beta chain) came from a study of T cell changes during pregnancy in multiple sclerosis (dated by TCRdb to the late 2010s). With respect to the entire study: The study looked at changes in the T cell repertoire across pregnancy in women with multiple sclerosis.

Library creation used the immunoSEQ multiplex PCR assay. Here the immuneACCESS table is served through TCRdb, limited to in-frame sequences with V and J called. Missing clones are a known gap in these copies; in checked studies unresolved V genes cover under half, and the rest lacks a known reason. The sample table records about 39,000 clones; 90% of these occur just once. The ten largest clones take up over 0.45% of the sample. About this clone: Its antigen is unknown. It has no much larger one-base neighbor in the sample; base qualities were not kept.

The material sequenced was CD4+ T cells from peripheral blood mononuclear cells, taken in the first trimester of pregnancy. The source of this sequence is a female donor in good health, enrolled as a control in a pregnancy study.

The CDR3 has the sequence CASSLGQGFLLYGYTF. The nucleotide sequence is TGCGCCAGCAGCCTGGGACAGGGATTTCTTTTGTATGGCTACACCTTC. Recombination linked TRBV5-1 to TRBJ1-2; TRBD1 fits 9 bases in the junction. CDR1 and CDR2 were assigned from the germline V gene as SGHRS and YFSETQ. The CDR3, cysteine through phenylalanine, is 16 amino acids long. The read is trimmed to its CDR3 DNA, 48 bases read in frame from base 1. V is pruned by 4 bases and J by 5 bases, leaving 12 bases of the junction without a gene match.